The entry below gives a single TCR beta chain sequence along with its context. Seattle patient enrollment occurred during active infection, with longitudinal follow-up thereafter. This specimen comes from a study of blood T cell repertoires in COVID-19. As for the study in general: Some COVID-19 samples were acute and others convalescent; all came from the United States, Italy and Spain. The cDNA or gDNA used as material had been derived from T cells, B-cell-depleted T cells, or PBMCs.

The authors' processing: Reference gene primer amplification yielded estimated nucleated cell counts. Clones were read by immunoSEQ multiplex PCR, and TCRdb kept only the in-frame ones, dropping some. V and J calls plus clone size are reproduced from that table; the DNA served to infer D and trimming. The sample records about 240,000 clones, more than 85% being singletons. The CDR3 is made up of 17 amino acids. Trimming removed 2 bases from V and 3 bases from J; junction bases left unmatched: 8. Per germline, CDR1 MNHEY and CDR2 SVGEGT. What was sequenced was peripheral blood. The TCR originated in a woman aged 50 to 60 with COVID-19, enrolled during active disease. The chain carries TRBV6-2 or TRBV6-3 and TRBJ2-1, with TRBD2 matching over 9 bases. In nucleotides, the CDR3 is TGTGCCAGCAGTTACACTACGTTTAGCGGGGGCTACAATGAGCAGTTCTTC. It codes for CASSYTTFSGGYNEQFF.